This passage covers 15 T cell receptor beta chains from one sample sequenced in a study of technical replicates of blood from a handful of donors. Repertoires were generated with immunoSEQ multiplex PCR, while TCRdb's copy carries only in-frame clones and drops some. The table records under 15,000 clones, 85% to 95% of them present only once. Sequenced material: PBMCs. The receptors come from a human donor in good health.

The chain has TRBV11-2 and TRBJ1-4; D may be TRBD1 (6 bases). Trimming cost V 5 bases and J 4 bases, with 14 bases left between them. The CDR3 sequence is 15 residues long. The germline gives CDR1 SGHAT, CDR2 FQNNGV. CDR3 amino acids: CASSITGSLNEKLFF. The CDR3 DNA follows: TGTGCCAGCAGCATCACAGGGTCCCTTAATGAAAAACTGTTTTTT.

CDR3 region: CASSLTGEAGELFF. The DNA of the CDR3 is TGTGCCAGCAGCTTAACGGGAGAGGCCGGGGAGCTGTTTTTT. The chain uses TRBV7-9 and TRBJ2-2; D possibly corresponds to TRBD2 (6 bases). This CDR3 comprises 14 residues. Trimming stripped 2 bases from V and 6 bases from J, with 10 bases between. Germline CDR1 reads SEHNR; CDR2 reads FQNEAQ (reference sequence). The complete variable domain, with remaining parts taken from reference TRBV7-9 and TRBJ2-2, reads DTGVSQNPRHKITKRGQNVTFRCDPISEHNRLYWYRQTLGQGPEFLTYFQNEAQLEKSRLLSDRFSAERPKGSFSTLEIQRTEQGDSAMYLCASSLTGEAGELFFGEGSRLTVL.

The V call is TRBV2, the J call TRBJ2-7; TRBD1 matches 8 bases. Germline trimming cut 5 bases from V and 4 bases from J; bases unmatched to any gene: 7. In germline, CDR1 is SNHLY, CDR2 FYNNEI. CDR3 length: 14 amino acids. This CDR3 reads CASSSRQGTYEQYF. In DNA, the CDR3 is TGTGCCAGCAGTTCTCGACAGGGGACTTACGAGCAGTACTTC.

DNA of the CDR3: TGTGCCAGCAGTCCGAACTTCCCTTTGAGCGGGAGTGATGAGCAGTTCTTC. It codes for CASSPNFPLSGSDEQFF. This chain connects TRBV28 to TRBJ2-1; 8 bases agree with TRBD2. The V gene end was trimmed by 5 bases and the J gene end by 8 bases; junction bases not matched to a gene: 17. Per germline, CDR1 MDHEN and CDR2 SYDVKM. This CDR3 comprises 17 residues.

This clone was detected only once. This chain joins TRBV30 and TRBJ1-3, with D tentatively TRBD1 (5 bases). With 2 bases removed from V and 0 bases from J, the gap between germline ends came to 8 bases. The CDR3 totals 14 residues. Germline V lookup: CDR1 GTSNPN, CDR2 SVGIG (reference sequence). CDR3 DNA sequence: TGTGCCTGGAGTAGGGGCAGCTCTGGAAACACCATATATTTT. Translation: CAWSRGSSGNTIYF.

This chain uses TRBV29-1 with TRBJ2-1; D not resolved. This CDR3 contains 11 residues. Germline values: CDR1 SQVTM, CDR2 ANQGSEA. With 7 bases removed from V and 5 bases from J, the gap between germline ends came to 9 bases. CDR3 residues: CSGRKNNEQFF. CDR3 in DNA: TGCAGCGGCAGAAAGAACAATGAGCAGTTCTTC.

The V call is TRBV5-1, the J call TRBJ2-2, with D possibly TRBD1 on 6 matching bases. Trimming took 2 bases from V and 1 from J, leaving 9 bases between them. This CDR3 has 15 amino acids. Germline CDR1 and CDR2: SGHRS and YFSETQ. The DNA for the CDR3 is TGCGCCAGCAGCTTAAGGGACAAGAACACCGGGGAGCTGTTTTTT. Its translation: CASSLRDKNTGELFF.

The chain employs TRBV5-1 and TRBJ1-1; the match to TRBD1 covers 11 bases. Germline trimming cut 6 bases from V and 4 bases from J; bases unmatched to any gene: 5. This CDR3 region has 14 residues. Germline lookup yields CDR1 SGHRS and CDR2 YFSETQ. The CDR3, as DNA: TGCGCCAGCAAGGACAGGGGGCTTTTCACTGAAGCTTTCTTT. Protein sequence: CASKDRGLFTEAFF.

The gene calls are TRBV5-1 and TRBJ1-3; D remains unclear. This CDR3 contains 14 residues. Germline-derived CDR1 and CDR2 are SGHRS and YFSETQ. V gave up 1 base and J gave up 8 bases, with 13 bases separating them. In DNA form, the CDR3 reads TGCGCCAGCAGCTTGATGGGGAACGGGGACACCATATATTTT. Amino acid sequence: CASSLMGNGDTIYF.

This clone showed up just once. The chain uses TRBV6-1 and TRBJ1-1; possibly TRBD1 for D (5 bases). The CDR3 contains 14 residues. Trimming took off 5 bases at V and 2 bases at J, with 12 bases between the two ends. Germline CDR1 reads MNHNS; CDR2 reads SASEGT. CDR3 sequence (DNA): TGTGCCAGCAGTCTTCCGACAGCTAACACTGAAGCTTTCTTT. Its translation: CASSLPTANTEAFF.

The chain is built from TRBV7-9 and TRBJ1-4, with TRBD1 matching 8 bases. Germline V gives CDR1 SEHNR, CDR2 FQNEAQ (reference sequence). The CDR3 spans 13 residues. V shed 7 bases, J shed 7 bases, and the junction held 5 bases outside the gene matches. The CDR3 nucleotides are TGTGCCAGCATCGGACAGGGTGGTGAAAAACTGTTTTTT. Translated, it gives CASIGQGGEKLFF. The variable domain in full, with the rest retrieved from reference TRBV7-9 and TRBJ1-4, is DTGVSQNPRHKITKRGQNVTFRCDPISEHNRLYWYRQTLGQGPEFLTYFQNEAQLEKSRLLSDRFSAERPKGSFSTLEIQRTEQGDSAMYLCASIGQGGEKLFFGSGTQLSVL.

The rearrangement uses TRBV6-6 and TRBJ1-2, with 8 bases aligning to TRBD1. The junction had 3 bases not matched to a gene; V was cut back by 0 bases and J by 6 bases. Germline-derived CDR1 and CDR2 are MNHNY and SVGAGI (reference sequence). This CDR3 has 14 amino acids. The CDR3 nucleotides are TGTGCCAGCAGTTACTCGACAGGGGAAAATGGCTACACCTTC. Translated, it gives CASSYSTGENGYTF.

The J gene is TRBJ2-1, the V gene TRBV6-5, with 7 bases that match TRBD2. Germline CDR1 is MNHEY and CDR2 is SVGAGI. The V segment lost 4 bases and the J segment 4 bases; nucleotides outside the gene matches: 7. The CDR3 length is 15 residues. The CDR3 loop reads CASSWGGGPYNEQFF. CDR3 sequence (DNA): TGTGCCAGCAGTTGGGGGGGAGGGCCGTACAATGAGCAGTTCTTC.

The chain employs TRBV6-6 and TRBJ1-5; TRBD1 might be the D (6 bases). The CDR3 contains 14 residues. The ends were cut back, 0 bases at V and 7 bases at J, with 10 bases in the middle. Germline V lookup: CDR1 MNHNY, CDR2 SVGAGI (reference sequence). CDR3 in amino acids: CASSYSVGGQPQHF. The CDR3 coding sequence is TGTGCCAGCAGTTACTCGGTTGGGGGCCAGCCCCAGCATTTT.

The CDR3 nucleotides read TGTGCCAGCAGCTTAGGGACTAGCGGGGAACCCGAGCAGTACTTC. This encodes CASSLGTSGEPEQYF. The chain carries TRBV7-6 and TRBJ2-7; 12 nucleotides align to TRBD2. Per germline, CDR1 SGHVS and CDR2 FNYEAQ. Unmatched junction bases numbered 4, after V lost 1 base and J lost 6 bases. This CDR3 has 15 amino acids. The whole variable domain, remainder taken from reference TRBV7-6 and TRBJ2-7, is GAGVSQSPRYKVTKRGQDVALRCDPISGHVSLYWYRQALGQGPEFLTYFNYEAQQDKSGLPNDRFSAERPEGSISTLTIQRTEQRDSAMYRCASSLGTSGEPEQYFGPGTRLTVT.